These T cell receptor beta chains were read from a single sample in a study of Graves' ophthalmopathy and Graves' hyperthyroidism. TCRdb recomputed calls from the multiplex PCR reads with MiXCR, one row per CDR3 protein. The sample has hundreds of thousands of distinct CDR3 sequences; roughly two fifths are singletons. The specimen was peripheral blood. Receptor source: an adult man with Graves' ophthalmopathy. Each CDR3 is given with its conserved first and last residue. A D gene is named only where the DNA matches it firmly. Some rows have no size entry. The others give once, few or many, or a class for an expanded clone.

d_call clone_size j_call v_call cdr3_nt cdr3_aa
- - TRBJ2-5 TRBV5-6 TGTGCCAGCAGCTCAAGGACCCAGTACTTC CASSSRTQYF
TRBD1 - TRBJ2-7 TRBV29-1 TGCAGCGTCCTTGGACAGGGGTTGGCGAGTGAGCAGTACTTC CSVLGQGLASEQYF
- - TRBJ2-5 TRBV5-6 TGTGCCAGCAGCTTGGCAGGGGGGGCGACCCAGTACTTC CASSLAGGATQYF
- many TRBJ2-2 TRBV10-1 TGCGCCAGCAGTGCCCTAGGGATGTCCGGGGAGCTGTTTTTT CASSALGMSGELFF
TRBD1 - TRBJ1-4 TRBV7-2 TGCGCCAGCAGCCAAGGAGGCTGGACAGGGGGGAATGAAAAACTGTTTTTT CASSQGGWTGGNEKLFF
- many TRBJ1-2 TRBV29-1 TGCAGCGTTGCCACATCCTATGGCTACACCTTC CSVATSYGYTF
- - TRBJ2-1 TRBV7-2 TGTGCCAGCAGCTTAGGGCAGGGGATCTACAATGAGCAGTTCTTC CASSLGQGIYNEQFF
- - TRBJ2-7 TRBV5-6 TGTGCCAGCAACTTGAATGATGCGGGCCTCTACGAGCAGTACTTC CASNLNDAGLYEQYF
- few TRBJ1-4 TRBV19 TGTGCCAGTAGTACCTCACCCAGCAACCGAAATGAAAAACTGTTTTTT CASSTSPSNRNEKLFF
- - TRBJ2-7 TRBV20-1 TGCAGTGTTCCCGACGACGGGCTCTCCTACGAGCAGTACTTC CSVPDDGLSYEQYF
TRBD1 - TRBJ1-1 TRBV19 TGTGCCAGTAGTATTGGGACAGTCGGGCGCACTGAAGCTTTCTTT CASSIGTVGRTEAFF
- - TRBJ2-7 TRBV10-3 TGTGCCAGCAGTTACTCCACAGGCCTTAGGGAGCAGTACTTC CASSYSTGLREQYF
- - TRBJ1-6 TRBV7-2 TGTGCCAGCAGCTTTCGACAGGAGTTTAATTCACCCCTCCACTTT CASSFRQEFNSPLHF
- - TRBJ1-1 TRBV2 TGTGCCAGCAGAGAGACAGACAACACTGAAGCTTTCTTT CASRETDNTEAFF
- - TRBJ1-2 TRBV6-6 TGTGCCAGCAGTTATCCCGATGGCTACACCTTC CASSYPDGYTF
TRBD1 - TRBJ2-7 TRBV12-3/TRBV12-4 TGTGCCAGCAGCCGACAGGGCGACACCGGGGAGCAGTACTTC CASSRQGDTGEQYF
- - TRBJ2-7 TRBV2 TGTGCCAGCAGCCAAGTGGGAGACGTGGGGCAGTACTTC CASSQVGDVGQYF
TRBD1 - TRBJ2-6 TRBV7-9 TGTGCCAGCAGCCTAAAGGGGGCGGCGGGGGCCAACGTCCTGACTTTC CASSLKGAAGANVLTF
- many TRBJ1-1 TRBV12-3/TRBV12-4 TGTGCCAGCAGTTTACGAAGCCGGAACACTGAAGCTTTCTTT CASSLRSRNTEAFF
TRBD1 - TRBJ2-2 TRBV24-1 TGTGTCACCAGAGCTCGGACAGGTCGGACCGGGGAGCTGTTTTTT CVTRARTGRTGELFF
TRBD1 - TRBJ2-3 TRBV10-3 TGTGCCATCAGGCGACAGGGTGGGACAGATACGCAGTATTTT CAIRRQGGTDTQYF
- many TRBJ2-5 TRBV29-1 TGCAGCGTTGAAGGAGGCCGAGGGAACCAAGAGACCCAGTACTTC CSVEGGRGNQETQYF
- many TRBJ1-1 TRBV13 TGTGCCAGCACCAGGGGTGGGGCTGAAGCTTTCTTT CASTRGGAEAFF
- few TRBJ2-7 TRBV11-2 TGTGCCAGCAGTTTCAGCGGGACGGACAGCTCCTACGAGCAGTACTTC CASSFSGTDSSYEQYF
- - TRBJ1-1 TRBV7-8 TGTGCCAGCAGCTTTCATTCCGCTGAAGCTTTCTTT CASSFHSAEAFF
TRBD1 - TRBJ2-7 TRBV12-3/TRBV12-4 TGTGCCAGCAAGTCGGGACAGAGCTCCTACGAGCAGTACTTC CASKSGQSSYEQYF